The sample holds a few counts of the clone carrying this TCR beta chain. The antigen remains undetermined. With a J-beta primer mix and a sample-barcoded 5' primer, a second PCR ran about 6 to 11 cycles. A tag from a template-switch adaptor with 12 random nucleotides marked each cDNA molecule. TCRdb used MiXCR to reprocess the 5' RACE reads, holding one entry per CDR3 protein. Altogether hundreds of thousands of distinct CDR3 sequences are present, approximately 40% being singletons, with the ten largest covering approximately 31%. Deletions cut 6 bases from V and 8 bases from J, with 11 bases between. The CDR3 has 13 residues. The germline V gene encodes CDR1 SGHVS and CDR2 FNYEAQ. The data were obtained in a study of blood T cells in healthy people across ages. Study conclusions and caveats: In the absence of known donor CMV status, changes in expanded clonotypes were possibly confounded. Age showed a roughly linear inverse relationship with TCR beta diversity per million T cells.

The chain uses TRBV7-6 and TRBJ1-6; D unresolved. The sequenced sample was blood. The clonotype was recovered from an elderly man in good health. CDR3 nucleotides: TGTGCCAGCAGTCTTCGGAACGATTCACCCCTCCACTTT. Translated, it gives CASSLRNDSPLHF.